The sequence of this T cell receptor beta chain was determined in a study of T cell responses to AZD1222 COVID-19 vaccine. The CDR3 has 13 amino acids. V lost 4 bases, J lost 0 bases, and 6 bases lay in between. Germline CDR1 reads MNHEY; CDR2 reads SVGAGI. Study-wide findings and caveats: Only after the peak T cell response were repertoires sampled.

For this clone: What it binds is not known.

Profiling relied on immunoSEQ multiplex PCR, and the TCRdb table lists in-frame clones only, not all of them. The sample has under 170,000 clones, about 92% seen once; the top ten hold 3.3%. The rearrangement uses TRBV6-5 and TRBJ1-1; D is unclear. This TCR came from an adult who received the AZD1222 COVID-19 vaccine. This sample comprised peripheral blood, obtained 28 days after the second AZD1222 dose. The CDR3 is CASSSFLNTEAFF. The CDR3 region has the DNA TGTGCCAGCAGTTCATTTCTGAACACTGAAGCTTTCTTT.